The entry that follows covers one T cell receptor beta chain sequence. Its cognate antigen is unknown. This sample was taken from a study of cytomegalovirus exposure and HLA in healthy donors. Whole-study context: Unique TCRs numbering around 85 million, obtained from HLA-typed donors, made up an early data release.

Germline V gives CDR1 GTSNPN, CDR2 SVGIG (reference sequence). V lost 0 bases, J lost 6 bases, and 14 bases lay in between. The CDR3 spans 14 residues. Both 60 Vbeta primers and 13 Jbeta primers went into the PCR. Clones were read by immunoSEQ multiplex PCR, and TCRdb kept only the in-frame ones, dropping some. The table shows 150,000 or so clones, with about 88% occurring only once. Study results and limitations: Compared with the approximately 680-donor mean, an Asian-associated ancestry cluster reportedly had fewer N-insertions, according to a later analysis.

J is TRBJ1-2 and V is TRBV30, with no clear D. The sequence came from a woman aged 18-29 years in good health and CMV-seronegative. Sequencing was performed on PBMCs. DNA for the CDR3: TGTGCCTGGAGTGTACCCGGACTGCTGGATGGCTACACCTTC. Amino acids: CAWSVPGLLDGYTF.